The present T cell receptor (beta chain) was sequenced within a study of preoperative IRX-2 immunotherapy in early breast cancer. There are 18 residues in the CDR3. Unmatched junction bases numbered 10, after V lost 3 bases and J lost 8 bases. CDR1 is MGHRA and CDR2 is YSYEKL in the germline V gene. Assay used: immunoSEQ multiplex PCR; TCRdb lists only in-frame clones, some missing. The table records under 45,000 clones, roughly 94% of them present only once. As to treatment: preoperative locoregional IRX-2 cytokine immunotherapy. Samples came from a phase Ib trial of preoperative locoregional IRX-2 cytokine immunotherapy.

The specimen comprised tumor tissue, sampled after IRX-2 immunotherapy. This clonotype was sampled from a human donor with breast cancer. This sequence joins TRBV4-1 and TRBJ2-1; the match to TRBD2 covers 16 bases. CDR3 sequence reads: CASSHIPGLAGGPDEQFF. The DNA of the CDR3 is TGCGCCAGCAGCCATATCCCGGGACTAGCGGGGGGGCCGGATGAGCAGTTCTTC.